Shown below are 6 T cell receptor beta chains from a single sample sequenced in a study of CD8 T cells in Susac syndrome. Reverse transcription of roughly 0.5 to 1 ug RNA was carried out with random hexamers. MiXCR was run by TCRdb on the immunoSEQ multiplex PCR reads, yielding one entry per CDR3 protein. This sample yields 150,000 to 200,000 distinct CDR3 sequences, of which about 94% are seen a single time; 0.11% to 0.15% belongs to the top ten. Sequencing used CD4+ T cells from PBMCs. The receptors were gathered from a human donor in good health.

The chain has TRBV20-1 and TRBJ1-1; 8 nucleotides line up with TRBD1. V gave up 5 bases and J gave up 4 bases; unmatched junction bases: 12. The CDR3 runs to 15 residues. Per germline, CDR1 DFQATT and CDR2 SNEGSKA (reference sequence). The CDR3 nucleotides are TGCAGTGCTGCTCAATCAGGGGGCAGGCTCACTGAAGCTTTCTTT. Translation gives CSAAQSGGRLTEAFF.

The V call is TRBV28, the J call TRBJ2-3; 9 bases map to TRBD1. With V trimmed by 6 bases and J by 6 bases, 10 bases remained unmatched. The germline V gene has CDR1 MDHEN and CDR2 SYDVKM. There are 15 residues in the CDR3. CDR3 protein: CASSPMGQGGDTQYF. CDR3 coding DNA: TGTGCCAGCAGCCCGATGGGACAGGGAGGGGATACGCAGTATTTT.

V gene TRBV28 combines with J gene TRBJ1-5; unclear D gene. CDR3 length: 16 residues. The V gene's germline CDR1 is MDHEN and CDR2 SYDVKM. V was cut by 2 bases and J by 0 bases, with 11 bases left in between. The CDR3 protein is CASSLAKVNSNQPQHF. In DNA form, the CDR3 reads TGTGCCAGCAGTTTAGCGAAAGTAAATAGCAATCAGCCCCAGCATTTT.

The chain links TRBV9 to TRBJ1-6, with D unresolved. Germline CDR1 reads SGDLS; CDR2 reads YYNGEE. V was trimmed by 0 bases and J by 8 bases, leaving 12 bases between them. The CDR3 length is 15 residues. The CDR3 region has the DNA TGTGCCAGCAGCGTAGGTCCCGGTGGGGATTCACCCCTCCACTTT. Translating gives CASSVGPGGDSPLHF.

The gene calls are TRBV14 and TRBJ2-5; possible D gene TRBD2, 5 bases. The CDR3 is 13 residues long. V was trimmed by 1 base and J by 3 bases, leaving 6 bases between them. The germline V gene encodes CDR1 SGHDN and CDR2 FVKESK. The CDR3 spells CASSQVREETQYF. CDR3 DNA sequence: TGTGCCAGCAGCCAAGTGAGGGAAGAGACCCAGTACTTC.

The chain has TRBV29-1 and TRBJ2-7; D is undetermined. V shed 3 bases and J shed 6 bases, with 18 bases lying between them. The CDR3 is made up of 14 amino acids. CDR1 and CDR2 (germline): SQVTM, ANQGSEA. CDR3: CSVEVWSVGSEQYF. The DNA for the CDR3 is TGCAGCGTTGAGGTCTGGTCGGTCGGGTCCGAGCAGTACTTC.